This TCR beta chain was identified during a study of blood T cell repertoires in COVID-19. Study information: Sources were T cells, B-cell-depleted T cells, or PBMCs; the material itself was cDNA or gDNA.

Libraries were prepared by immunoSEQ multiplex PCR; TCRdb keeps only in-frame clonotypes and omits some of them. There are 72,000 or so clones in the sample; around 90% occur only once, and 0.65% to 0.9% lies in the top ten. Trimming pared 4 bases from V and 13 bases from J, leaving 14 bases between. This CDR3 has 11 amino acids. Germline CDR1 reads SNHLY; CDR2 reads FYNNEI. Material for sequencing was peripheral blood. V gene TRBV2 combines with J gene TRBJ2-7; D perhaps matches TRBD2 (6 bases). This sequence was found in an elderly woman with acute or convalescent COVID-19. CDR3: CASSGGVALYF. DNA for the CDR3: TGTGCCAGCAGTGGGGGGGTAGCGTTATACTTC.